This TCR beta chain originates from a study of metastatic and nonmetastatic thyroid tumors. Background on the study: The authors compared repertoires across blood and tumor or nodule tissue from malignant and benign thyroid patients. Study-wide results and limits: Compared with benign nodules, malignant thyroid tumors were reported to have significantly higher TCR beta diversity in both blood and tumor.

This CDR3 has 12 amino acids. V was shortened by 7 bases and J by 2 bases, with 8 bases between the two germline ends. The germline CDR1 and CDR2 sequences are MNHEY and SVGEGT. How the authors handled the data: For papillary thyroid cancer, a distant-metastasis classifier was constructed from CDR3 differences observed across clinicopathological groups. TCRdb reanalyzed the PCR reads via MiXCR. Here the V and J calls rest on TCRdb's processing, not on the authors' analysis. The table shows about 19,000 clones, with approximately 16% occurring only once. There were no patients who had received any treatment before thyroid surgery. By share of the sample, this clone is medium-sized. The target antigen is unknown.

Specimen: blood. The rearrangement links TRBV6-2 or TRBV6-3 to TRBJ1-2; D gene uncertain. This receptor was taken from a male donor with papillary thyroid cancer or a benign thyroid nodule (not recorded which). Some clones in this sample may be carry-over from other donors' samples. CDR3 amino acids: CASKSTNYGYTF. In DNA form, the CDR3 reads TGTGCCAGCAAAAGTACCAACTATGGCTACACCTTC.